This entry is about one T cell receptor (beta chain). This sample is drawn from a study of blood T cells in healthy people across ages. V dropped 6 bases and J dropped 0 bases, with 13 bases sitting between them. This CDR3 comprises 15 residues. The germline gives CDR1 SNHLY, CDR2 FYNNEI. Peripheral blood samples of 9 to 10 milliliters were drawn from each donor. PBMCs, at least 6 million per sample, were isolated. Alongside a J-beta primer mix, a sample-barcoded 5' primer served in a second PCR lasting roughly 6 to 11 cycles. With 12 random nucleotides, a template-switch adaptor tagged each individual cDNA molecule. The yield of each sample was at least 2.5 million CDR3-containing paired-end reads. One entry per CDR3 protein, called by TCRdb with MiXCR from the 5' RACE reads. The sample holds approximately 770,000 distinct CDR3 sequences, 55% to 75% seen once.

The sample was blood. This chain links TRBV2 with TRBJ2-3, with D perhaps TRBD1 (6 bases). This sequence was found in a man aged 25-45 years in good health. This chain's CDR3 is CASRYQGRSTDTQYF. The CDR3 DNA follows: TGTGCCAGCAGATACCAGGGGCGTAGCACAGATACGCAGTATTTT.